This T cell receptor (beta chain) was identified in a study of shared clonotypes between healthy human individuals. Study-wide context: A couple of women and a few men aged 18 to 49 served as donors.

About this clone itself: Its antigen is currently unknown.

The CDR3 has 13 residues. V shed 1 base and J shed 4 bases, with 8 bases lying between them. The germline CDR1 and CDR2 sequences are KGHSH and LQKENI. The data were produced by immunoSEQ multiplex PCR, yet TCRdb's version contains in-frame clones alone and is incomplete. The table shows around 600,000 clones, with almost 97% occurring only once. Negatively enriched CD4+ T cells were divided by CD45RA into naive and memory. General study results and limits: Clonotypes not shared had lower generation probabilities than those common to all four donors.

V is TRBV18 and J is TRBJ2-7; D is unclear. Sequenced sample: naive CD4+ T cells sorted from blood. The subset: CD45RA+ positively selected. This TCR came from a woman in her thirties in good health. CDR3 in DNA: TGTGCCAGCTCACCACAGAATCTATACGAGCAGTACTTC. Protein sequence: CASSPQNLYEQYF.